At least ten counts were recorded for the clone carrying this T cell receptor (beta chain). Its specificity is unknown. The authors obtained over 200 million TCR-beta sequences from 15-18 subjects per sequencing run. One entry per CDR3 protein, called by TCRdb with MiXCR from the 5' RACE reads. The data hold 55,000 to 85,000 distinct CDR3 sequences, with about 3% observed a single time. These data are taken from a study of neurological immune-mediated disorders. There are 18 residues in the CDR3. CDR1 and CDR2 (germline): SEHNR, FQNEAQ (reference sequence). Trimming removed 4 bases from V and 1 base from J; junction bases left unmatched: 15. The study, taken as a whole, reports: Among expanded clones, no CDR3 amino acid sequences were shared across subjects, a pattern suggesting private repertoires in all groups.

The V call is TRBV7-9, the J call TRBJ1-2; 7 bases are shared with TRBD1. Sequenced sample: PBMCs. This TCR was sampled from a woman aged 50 to 65 with multiple sclerosis. The DNA of the CDR3 is TGTGCCAGCAGCTCTACGCCCGGGACAGCCTTCATTAACTATGGCTACACCTTC. Protein: CASSSTPGTAFINYGYTF.